The next 9 T cell receptor beta chains were all read from a single sample in a study of identical twins. TCRdb independently ran MiXCR on the 5' RACE reads; one entry per CDR3 protein. Of about 890,000 distinct CDR3 sequences listed, more than 9% are singletons. The same sample was also studied in work on yellow fever vaccine responses in identical twins.

The sequenced sample consisted of PBMCs. The source is a woman aged 18 to 35 in good health.

At least ten counts were recorded for this clonotype. The rearrangement links TRBV20-1 to TRBJ1-1; no firm D call. The germline V and J ends were trimmed by 6 bases and 4 bases, with 12 bases remaining between them. Germline V gene data show CDR1 as DFQATT and CDR2 as SNEGSKA (reference sequence). There are 12 residues in the CDR3. This chain's CDR3 is CSAERGFTEAFF. As DNA, the CDR3 is TGCAGTGCGGAACGAGGGTTCACTGAAGCTTTCTTT.

The J gene is TRBJ2-2, the V gene TRBV6-1, with 11 bases identical to TRBD1. This CDR3 region has 15 residues. CDR1 MNHNS and CDR2 SASEGT come from the germline V gene. After removal of 6 bases from V and 5 bases from J, the junction contained 5 bases not matched to a gene. CDR3 nucleotide sequence: TGTGCCAGCAGATCGGGACAGGGGGGGACCGGGGAGCTGTTTTTT. It encodes CASRSGQGGTGELFF.

This clonotype turned up a few times. V and J are TRBV2 and TRBJ2-3, with 7 bases that match TRBD2. There are 14 residues in the CDR3. The germline CDR1 and CDR2 sequences are SNHLY and FYNNEI. The junction had 7 bases not matched to a gene; V was cut back by 6 bases and J by 4 bases. The CDR3 DNA follows: TGTGCCAGCAGGGGAGGGAGCCAGGCAGATACGCAGTATTTT. It yields the protein CASRGGSQADTQYF.

This clonotype was seen ten or more times. The genes are TRBV12-3 or TRBV12-4 and TRBJ2-4, with a weak D call TRBD1 (6 bases). Trimming shortened V by 1 base and J by 0 bases, and 10 bases separated the two germline ends. The CDR3 runs 16 residues. Written as DNA, the CDR3 is TGTGCCAGCAGTTTAGGGGGGCTACTAGCCAAAAACATTCAGTACTTC. This sequence encodes CASSLGGLLAKNIQYF.

This clonotype was detected a few times. V is TRBV7-9 and J is TRBJ2-7; possibly TRBD1 for D (5 bases). The CDR3 has 13 residues. Germline lookup yields CDR1 SEHNR and CDR2 FQNEAQ (reference sequence). Trimming pared 7 bases from V and 2 bases from J, leaving 12 bases between. CDR3 nucleotide sequence: TGTGCCAGCAACCAGGGCGTAGCCTACGAGCAGTACGTC. Protein product: CASNQGVAYEQYV.

The chain combines TRBV12-3 or TRBV12-4 with TRBJ1-6, with unresolved D. V dropped 4 bases and J dropped 6 bases, with 7 bases sitting between them. This CDR3 is 13 amino acids long. The CDR3 sequence is CASSSGSNSPLHF. As DNA, the CDR3 is TGTGCCAGCAGTTCGGGCAGTAATTCACCCCTCCACTTT.

This clonotype has ten or more counts. This CDR3 is CASSSLDTNTEAFF. As DNA, the CDR3 is TGTGCCAGCAGTTCCTTGGATACGAACACTGAAGCTTTCTTT. The chain couples TRBV6-5 to TRBJ1-1; D uncertain. V was trimmed by 4 bases and J by 1 base, leaving 10 bases between them. Germline V lookup: CDR1 MNHEY, CDR2 SVGAGI. This CDR3 comprises 14 residues.

This chain connects TRBV5-6 to TRBJ2-3; no clear D. The CDR3 sequence is 14 residues long. Deletions cut 4 bases from V and 6 bases from J, with 15 bases between. Per germline, CDR1 SGHDT and CDR2 YYEEEE. The CDR3 region has the DNA TGTGCCAGCAGCCGGACCTTAGGATTGGATACGCAGTATTTT. The encoded protein is CASSRTLGLDTQYF.

In DNA form, the CDR3 reads TGTGCCAGCAGCCTATGGGGAGGTGAGCAGTTCTTC. It codes for CASSLWGGEQFF. V and J are TRBV3-1 and TRBJ2-1; possibly TRBD2 for D (6 bases). Trimming removed 4 bases at V and 9 bases at J, with 10 bases between. Germline assignment: CDR1 LGHDT and CDR2 YNNKEL (reference sequence). CDR3 length: 12 amino acids.